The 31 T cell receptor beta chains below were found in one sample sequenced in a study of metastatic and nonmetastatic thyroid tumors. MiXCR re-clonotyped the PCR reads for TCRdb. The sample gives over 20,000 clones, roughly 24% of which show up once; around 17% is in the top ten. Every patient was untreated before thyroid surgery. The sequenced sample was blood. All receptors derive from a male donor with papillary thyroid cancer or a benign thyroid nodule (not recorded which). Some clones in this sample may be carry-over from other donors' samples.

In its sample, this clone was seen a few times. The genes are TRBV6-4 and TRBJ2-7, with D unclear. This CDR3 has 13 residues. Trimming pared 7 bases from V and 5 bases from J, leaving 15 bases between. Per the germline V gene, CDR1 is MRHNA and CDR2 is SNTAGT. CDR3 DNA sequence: TGTGCCAGCATTGCCCGTAGGGTCCACGAGCAGTACTTC. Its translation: CASIARRVHEQYF.

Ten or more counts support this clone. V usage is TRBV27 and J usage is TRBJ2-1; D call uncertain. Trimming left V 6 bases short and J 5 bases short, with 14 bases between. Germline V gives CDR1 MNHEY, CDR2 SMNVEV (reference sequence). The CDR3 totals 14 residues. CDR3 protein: CASRWATENNEQFF. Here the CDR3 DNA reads TGTGCCAGCAGATGGGCGACGGAGAACAATGAGCAGTTCTTC.

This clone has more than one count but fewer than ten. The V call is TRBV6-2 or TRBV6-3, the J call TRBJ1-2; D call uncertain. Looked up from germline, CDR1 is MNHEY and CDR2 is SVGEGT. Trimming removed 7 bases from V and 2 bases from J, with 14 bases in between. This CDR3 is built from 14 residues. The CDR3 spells CASTPSMGNYGYTF. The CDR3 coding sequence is TGTGCCAGCACCCCGTCCATGGGAAACTATGGCTACACCTTC.

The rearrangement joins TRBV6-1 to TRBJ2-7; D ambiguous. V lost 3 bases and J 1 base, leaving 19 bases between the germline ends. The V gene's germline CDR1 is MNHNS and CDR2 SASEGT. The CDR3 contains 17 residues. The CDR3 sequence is CASSENYKVFGSYEQYF. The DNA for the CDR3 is TGTGCCAGCAGTGAGAATTATAAGGTCTTCGGGTCCTACGAGCAGTACTTC.

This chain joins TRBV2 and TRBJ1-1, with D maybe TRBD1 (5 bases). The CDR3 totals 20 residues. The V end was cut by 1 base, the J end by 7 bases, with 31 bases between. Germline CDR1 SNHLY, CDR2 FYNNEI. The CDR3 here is CASSEGRPGLLERLADEAFF. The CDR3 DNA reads TGTGCCAGCAGTGAAGGCCGGCCAGGGCTCCTAGAGAGGCTCGCAGATGAAGCTTTCTTT.

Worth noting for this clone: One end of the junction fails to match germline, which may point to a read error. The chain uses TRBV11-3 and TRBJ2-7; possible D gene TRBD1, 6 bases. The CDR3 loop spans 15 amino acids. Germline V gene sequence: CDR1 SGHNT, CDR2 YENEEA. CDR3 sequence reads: CAITHGGGKNYDQYF. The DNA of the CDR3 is TGTGCCATCACCCATGGGGGCGGCAAAAACTACGATCAGTACTTC.

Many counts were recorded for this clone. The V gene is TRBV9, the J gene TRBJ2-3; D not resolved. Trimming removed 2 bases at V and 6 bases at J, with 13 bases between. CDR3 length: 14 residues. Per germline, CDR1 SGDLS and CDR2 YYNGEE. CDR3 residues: CASSVSDFSDTQYF. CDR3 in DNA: TGTGCCAGCAGCGTGTCCGATTTCTCGGATACGCAGTATTTT.

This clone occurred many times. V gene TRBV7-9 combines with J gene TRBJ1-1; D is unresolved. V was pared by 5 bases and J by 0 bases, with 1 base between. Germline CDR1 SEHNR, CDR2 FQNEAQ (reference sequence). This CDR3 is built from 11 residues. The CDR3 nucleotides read TGTGCCAGCAGCCTGAACACTGAAGCTTTCTTT. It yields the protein CASSLNTEAFF.

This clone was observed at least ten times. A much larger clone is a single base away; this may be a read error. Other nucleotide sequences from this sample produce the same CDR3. The CDR3 protein is CASSDSSRGTEAFF. The CDR3 nucleotides read TGTGCCAGCAGTGACTCGAGTCGGGGAACTGAAGCTTTCTTC. V and J are TRBV6-4 and TRBJ1-1; D unresolved. Germline V gene data show CDR1 as MRHNA and CDR2 as SNTAGT. This CDR3 comprises 14 residues.

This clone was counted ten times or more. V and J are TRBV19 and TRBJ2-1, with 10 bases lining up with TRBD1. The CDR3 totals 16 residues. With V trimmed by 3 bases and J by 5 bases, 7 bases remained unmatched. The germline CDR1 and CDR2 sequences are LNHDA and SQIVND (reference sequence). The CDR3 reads CASSITGTGVNNEQFF. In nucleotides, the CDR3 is TGTGCCAGTAGTATCACCGGGACAGGGGTAAACAATGAGCAGTTCTTC.

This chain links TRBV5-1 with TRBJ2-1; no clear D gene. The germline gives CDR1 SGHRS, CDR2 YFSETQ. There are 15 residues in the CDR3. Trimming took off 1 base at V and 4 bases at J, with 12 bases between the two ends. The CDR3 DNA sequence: TGCGCCAGCAGCTTGAGCCAGCCCCATTACAATGAGCAGTTCTTC. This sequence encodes CASSLSQPHYNEQFF.

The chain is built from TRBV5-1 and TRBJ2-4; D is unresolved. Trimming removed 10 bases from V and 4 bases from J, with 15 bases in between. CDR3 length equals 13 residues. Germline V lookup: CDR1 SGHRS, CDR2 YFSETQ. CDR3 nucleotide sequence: TGCGCCGGCAACGACGCGCGGAAAAACATTCAGTACTTC. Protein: CAGNDARKNIQYF.

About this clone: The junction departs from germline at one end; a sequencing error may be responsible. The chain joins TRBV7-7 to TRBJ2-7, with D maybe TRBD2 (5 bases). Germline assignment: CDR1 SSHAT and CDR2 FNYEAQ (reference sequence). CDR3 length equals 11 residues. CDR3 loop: CASSLAYDQYF. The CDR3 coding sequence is TGTGCTAGCAGCTTAGCGTACGATCAGTACTTC.

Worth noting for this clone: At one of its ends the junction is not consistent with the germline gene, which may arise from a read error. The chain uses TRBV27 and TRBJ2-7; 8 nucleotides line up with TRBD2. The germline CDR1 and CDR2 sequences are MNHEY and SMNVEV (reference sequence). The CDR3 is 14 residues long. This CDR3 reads CDSSTTSVSYEQYF. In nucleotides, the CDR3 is TGTGACAGCAGTACGACTAGCGTGAGCTACGAGCAGTACTTC.

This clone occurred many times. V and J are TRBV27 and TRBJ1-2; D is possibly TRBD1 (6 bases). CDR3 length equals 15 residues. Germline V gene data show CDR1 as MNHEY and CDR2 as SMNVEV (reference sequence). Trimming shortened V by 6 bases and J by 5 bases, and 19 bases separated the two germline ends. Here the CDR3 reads CASSRREDSGYGYTF. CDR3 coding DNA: TGTGCCAGCAGCCGCAGGGAGGACAGCGGGTATGGCTACACCTTC.

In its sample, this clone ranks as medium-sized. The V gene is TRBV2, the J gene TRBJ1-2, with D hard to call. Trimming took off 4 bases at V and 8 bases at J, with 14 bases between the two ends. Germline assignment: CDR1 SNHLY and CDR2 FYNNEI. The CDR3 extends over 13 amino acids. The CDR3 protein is CASSAVQSGGYTF. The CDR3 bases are TGTGCCAGCAGTGCGGTACAGTCTGGGGGCTACACCTTC.

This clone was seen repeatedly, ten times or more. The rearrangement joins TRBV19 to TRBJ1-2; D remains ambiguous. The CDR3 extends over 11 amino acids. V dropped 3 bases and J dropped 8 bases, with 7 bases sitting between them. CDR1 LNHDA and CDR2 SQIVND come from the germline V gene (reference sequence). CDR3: CASSIWLGYTF. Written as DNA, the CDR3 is TGTGCCAGTAGTATTTGGTTGGGCTACACCTTC. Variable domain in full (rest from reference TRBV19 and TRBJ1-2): DGGITQSPKYLFRKEGQNVTLSCEQNLNHDAMYWYRQDPGQGLRLIYYSQIVNDFQKGDIAEGYSVSREKKESFPLTVTSAQKNPTAFYLCASSIWLGYTFGSGTRLTVV.

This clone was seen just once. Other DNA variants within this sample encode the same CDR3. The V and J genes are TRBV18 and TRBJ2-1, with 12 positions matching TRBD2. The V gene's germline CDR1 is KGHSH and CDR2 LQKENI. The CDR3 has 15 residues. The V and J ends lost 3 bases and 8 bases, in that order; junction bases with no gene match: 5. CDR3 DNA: TGTGCCAGCTCACCCGGACTAGCGGGATTTGATGAGCAGTTCTTC. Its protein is CASSPGLAGFDEQFF.

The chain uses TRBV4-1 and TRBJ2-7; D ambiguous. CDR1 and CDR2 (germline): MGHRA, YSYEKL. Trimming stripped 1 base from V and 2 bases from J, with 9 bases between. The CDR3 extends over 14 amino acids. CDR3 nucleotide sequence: TGCGCCAGCAGCCAAGTGGTGGTAACCTACGAGCAGTACTTC. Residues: CASSQVVVTYEQYF.

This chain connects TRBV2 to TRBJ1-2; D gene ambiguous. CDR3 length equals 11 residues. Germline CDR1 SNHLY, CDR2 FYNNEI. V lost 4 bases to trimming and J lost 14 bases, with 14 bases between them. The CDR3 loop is CASSARAQGTF. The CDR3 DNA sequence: TGTGCCAGCAGTGCTAGGGCCCAAGGGACCTTC.

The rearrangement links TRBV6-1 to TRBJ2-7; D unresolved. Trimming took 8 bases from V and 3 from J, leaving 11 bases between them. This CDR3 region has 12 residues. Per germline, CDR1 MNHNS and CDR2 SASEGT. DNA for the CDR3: TGTGCCAGCTTCTACAATTACTACGAGCAGTACTTC. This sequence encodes CASFYNYYEQYF.

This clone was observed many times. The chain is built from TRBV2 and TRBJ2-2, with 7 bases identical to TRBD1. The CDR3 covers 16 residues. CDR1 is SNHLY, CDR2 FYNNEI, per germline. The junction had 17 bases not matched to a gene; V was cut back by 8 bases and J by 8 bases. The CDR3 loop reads CASSGSAGGSTGELFF. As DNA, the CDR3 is TGTGCCAGCTCGGGATCGGCAGGGGGTAGTACTGGGGAGCTGTTTTTT.

CDR3 sequence (DNA): TGTGCCAGCAGCTTAGGGGGCAGTAAGACTGAAGCTTTCTTT. It specifies CASSLGGSKTEAFF. The chain couples TRBV11-3 to TRBJ1-1; TRBD1 is a possible D gene (5 bases). The CDR3 consists of 14 residues. Trimming removed 1 base from V and 5 bases from J, with 11 bases in between. Germline V CDR1 and CDR2: SGHNT, YENEEA.

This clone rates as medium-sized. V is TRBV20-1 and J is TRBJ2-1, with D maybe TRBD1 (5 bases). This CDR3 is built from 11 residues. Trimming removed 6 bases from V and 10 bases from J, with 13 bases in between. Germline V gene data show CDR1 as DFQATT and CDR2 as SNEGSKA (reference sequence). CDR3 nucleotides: TGCAGTGCCGAAGGCAGGACAGAGCAGTTCTTC. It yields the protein CSAEGRTEQFF.

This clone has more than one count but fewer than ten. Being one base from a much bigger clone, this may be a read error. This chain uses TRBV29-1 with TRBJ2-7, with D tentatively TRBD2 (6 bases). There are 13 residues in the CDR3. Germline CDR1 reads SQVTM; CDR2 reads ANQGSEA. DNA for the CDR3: TGCAGCGTTGCCGGGCGGGGATACTACGAGCAGCACTTC. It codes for CSVAGRGYYEQHF.

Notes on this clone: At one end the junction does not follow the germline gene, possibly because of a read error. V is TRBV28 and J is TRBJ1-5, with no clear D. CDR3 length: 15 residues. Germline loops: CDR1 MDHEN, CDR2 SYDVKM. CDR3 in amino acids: CASIFPGPSNQSQHF. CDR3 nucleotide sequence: TGTGCCAGCATTTTTCCGGGTCCCTCCAATCAGTCCCAGCATTTT. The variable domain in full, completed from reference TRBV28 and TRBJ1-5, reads DVKVTQSSRYLVKRTGEKVFLECVQDMDHENMFWYRQDPGLGLRLIYFSYDVKMKEKGDIPEGYSVSREKKERFSLILESASTNQTSMYLCASIFPGPSNQSQHFGDGTRLSIL.

Written as DNA, the CDR3 is TGTGCCGGGCTAACACCCGCTAAACGGGATCAGTACTTC. Translation: CAGLTPAKRDQYF. The J gene is TRBJ2-7, the V gene TRBV6-1, with D perhaps TRBD2 (5 bases). The ends were cut back, 11 bases at V and 10 bases at J, with 24 bases in the middle. The CDR3 spans 13 residues. The germline gives CDR1 MNHNS, CDR2 SASEGT.

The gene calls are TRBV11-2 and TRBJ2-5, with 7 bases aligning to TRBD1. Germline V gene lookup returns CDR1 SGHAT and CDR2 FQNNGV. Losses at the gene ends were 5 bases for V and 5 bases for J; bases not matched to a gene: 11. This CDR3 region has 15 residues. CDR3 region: CASSSYRGVGETQYF. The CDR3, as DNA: TGTGCCAGCAGCAGTTACAGGGGAGTAGGGGAGACCCAGTACTTC.

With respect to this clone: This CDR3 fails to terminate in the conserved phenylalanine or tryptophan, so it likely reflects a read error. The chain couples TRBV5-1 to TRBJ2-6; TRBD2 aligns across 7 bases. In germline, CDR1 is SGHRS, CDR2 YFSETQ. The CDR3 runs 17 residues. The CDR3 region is CASILEPSGGRANVLTL. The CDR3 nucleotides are TGCGCCAGCATCTTGGAGCCTAGCGGCGGCAGGGCCAACGTCCTGACTTTG.

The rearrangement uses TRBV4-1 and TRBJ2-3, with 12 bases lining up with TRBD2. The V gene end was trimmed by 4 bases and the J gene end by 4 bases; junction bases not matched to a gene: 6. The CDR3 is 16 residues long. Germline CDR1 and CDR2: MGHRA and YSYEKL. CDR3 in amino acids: CASSPWASGRADTQYF. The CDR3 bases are TGCGCCAGCAGCCCGTGGGCTAGCGGGAGGGCAGATACGCAGTATTTT.

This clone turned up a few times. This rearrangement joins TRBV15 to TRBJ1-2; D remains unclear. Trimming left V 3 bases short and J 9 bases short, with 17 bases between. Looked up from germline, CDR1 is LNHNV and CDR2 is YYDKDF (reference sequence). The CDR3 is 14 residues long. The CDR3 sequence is CATSSRRTAQSYTF. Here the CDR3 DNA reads TGTGCCACCAGCAGTAGACGTACAGCCCAGAGCTACACCTTC.